What follows is one T cell receptor (beta chain) and its context. The entry originates in a study of blood T cell repertoires in COVID-19. Study context: Samples of COVID-19 (acute and convalescent) were obtained from the United States, Italy and Spain.

The method was immunoSEQ multiplex PCR; TCRdb's version includes in-frame clones alone and lacks a portion of them. The data contain 70,000 or so clones, over 65% of them seen just once; the ten biggest clones take up under 40%. The germline gives CDR1 LNHDA, CDR2 SQIVND (reference sequence). CDR3 size: 13 residues. Between the trimmed V and J ends, which lost 5 bases and 0 bases, there was a span of 6 bases. The chain joins TRBV19 to TRBJ2-3; weak D call: TRBD2 (5 bases). The specimen sequenced was peripheral blood. This sequence originates from an older woman with acute or convalescent COVID-19. CDR3 bases: TGTGCCAGTAGTCCGGGAAGCACAGATACGCAGTATTTT. Encoded protein: CASSPGSTDTQYF. Filled out from reference TRBV19 and TRBJ2-3, the complete variable domain reads DGGITQSPKYLFRKEGQNVTLSCEQNLNHDAMYWYRQDPGQGLRLIYYSQIVNDFQKGDIAEGYSVSREKKESFPLTVTSAQKNPTAFYLCASSPGSTDTQYFGPGTRLTVL.